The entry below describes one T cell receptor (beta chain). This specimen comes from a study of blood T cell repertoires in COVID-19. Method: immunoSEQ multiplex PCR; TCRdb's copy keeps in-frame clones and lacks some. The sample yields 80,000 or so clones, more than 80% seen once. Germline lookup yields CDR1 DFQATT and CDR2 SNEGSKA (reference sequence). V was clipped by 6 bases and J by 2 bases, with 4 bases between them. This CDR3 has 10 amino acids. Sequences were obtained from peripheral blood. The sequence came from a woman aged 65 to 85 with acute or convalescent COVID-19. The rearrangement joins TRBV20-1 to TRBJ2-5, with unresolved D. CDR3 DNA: TGCAGTGCCGTGCAAGAGACCCAGTACTTC. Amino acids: CSAVQETQYF.